Presented here are 22 T cell receptor beta chains from one specimen sequenced in a study of T cells in Graves' hyperthyroidism and ophthalmopathy. Researchers took RNA transcripts and amplified the TCR beta CDR3 regions from them. Primed by the HTBI set, a first-round RT-PCR was run on the TCR CDR3. MiXCR was run by TCRdb on the multiplex PCR reads, yielding one entry per CDR3 protein. The sample consists of some 690,000 distinct CDR3 sequences, about 18% of them appearing once. The sequenced sample was blood. Receptor source: a man aged 50 to 60 with Graves' hyperthyroidism.

The chain carries TRBV25-1 and TRBJ2-3; 7 bases are a match to TRBD2. Germline loops: CDR1 MGHDK, CDR2 SYGVNS. J lost 5 bases, V lost 4 bases, and 9 bases had no gene match. This CDR3 has 15 residues. CDR3 region: CASSGDSIAGDTQYF. Written as DNA, the CDR3 is TGTGCCAGCAGTGGAGACAGTATAGCGGGAGATACGCAGTATTTT.

This clonotype was recorded a few times. The V gene is TRBV19, the J gene TRBJ2-1; no clear D gene. This CDR3 region has 15 residues. Between the trimmed V and J ends, which lost 5 bases and 2 bases, there was a span of 13 bases. The germline CDR1 and CDR2 sequences are LNHDA and SQIVND (reference sequence). CDR3 loop: CASSLRVGTYNEQFF. In DNA form, the CDR3 reads TGTGCCAGTAGTTTAAGAGTGGGCACCTACAATGAGCAGTTCTTC.

The sample holds many counts of this clonotype. This CDR3 reads CASSIRVPGNTIYF. CDR3 nucleotide sequence: TGTGCCAGCAGTATCAGGGTCCCTGGAAACACCATATATTTT. The chain employs TRBV27 and TRBJ1-3; perhaps TRBD1 as D (5 bases). This CDR3 contains 14 residues. The germline V and J ends were trimmed by 5 bases and 2 bases, with 10 bases remaining between them. Germline V gene lookup returns CDR1 MNHEY and CDR2 SMNVEV (reference sequence).

In regard to this clonotype: A much more abundant neighbour one base away suggests this may be a read error. The chain recombines TRBV11-1 with TRBJ1-1; D might be TRBD1 (5 bases). Germline V CDR1 and CDR2: SGHAT, FQDESV (reference sequence). This CDR3 has 14 amino acids. The CDR3 loop reads CASSLERGGTEALF. The CDR3 DNA is TGTGCCAGCAGCTTGGAACGGGGCGGGACTGAAGCTTTGTTT.

This clonotype was detected ten times or more. This rearrangement joins TRBV27 to TRBJ2-7; the match to TRBD2 covers 8 bases. Germline assignment: CDR1 MNHEY and CDR2 SMNVEV (reference sequence). The junction had 11 bases not matched to a gene; V was cut back by 7 bases and J by 6 bases. The CDR3 has 14 amino acids. CDR3 sequence: CASTLRGGASEQYF. The CDR3 nucleotides read TGTGCCAGCACCTTACGGGGGGGGGCGTCCGAGCAGTACTTC.

The sample holds many counts of this clonotype. The V call is TRBV6-1, the J call TRBJ1-2; D is perhaps TRBD1 (5 bases). With 4 bases removed from V and 0 bases from J, the gap between germline ends came to 12 bases. Germline CDR1 reads MNHNS; CDR2 reads SASEGT. The CDR3 is made up of 15 amino acids. Here the CDR3 DNA reads TGTGCCAGCAGTGCCCAGGGTCGGGCTAACTATGGCTACACCTTC. Protein sequence: CASSAQGRANYGYTF.

This clonotype was seen ten or more times. The chain's CDR3 is CSAREVRGPETQYF. DNA for the CDR3: TGCAGTGCTAGAGAAGTAAGGGGACCGGAGACCCAGTACTTC. The rearrangement links TRBV20-1 to TRBJ2-5, with D possibly called TRBD1 or TRBD2 (5 bases each). Trimming took off 0 bases at V and 5 bases at J, with 13 bases between the two ends. Looked up from germline, CDR1 is DFQATT and CDR2 is SNEGSKA (reference sequence). This CDR3 region has 14 residues.

J is TRBJ2-1 and V is TRBV5-4; D is perhaps TRBD1 (5 bases). The germline gives CDR1 SGHNT, CDR2 YYREEE (reference sequence). This CDR3 comprises 18 residues. The V and J ends lost 5 bases and 0 bases respectively, with 21 bases between them. CDR3 in amino acids: CASSPPPAGMSSYNEQFF. In DNA, the CDR3 is TGTGCCAGCAGTCCCCCCCCGGCAGGGATGAGCTCCTACAATGAGCAGTTCTTC.

The chain recombines TRBV13 with TRBJ1-3; a weak D match, TRBD1 (5 bases). CDR1 is PRHDT and CDR2 is FYEKMQ in the germline V gene (reference sequence). The CDR3 is 14 residues long. The germline V and J ends were trimmed by 5 bases and 0 bases, with 8 bases remaining between them. This chain's CDR3 is CASSERGSGNTIYF. The CDR3 bases are TGTGCCAGCAGCGAAAGGGGCTCTGGAAACACCATATATTTT.

A word on this clonotype: A much bigger clone sits one base away, suggesting this may be a read error. The chain uses TRBV27 and TRBJ2-1, with a tentative D call TRBD1 (5 bases). The V gene's germline CDR1 is MNHEY and CDR2 SMNVEV (reference sequence). CDR3 length: 16 amino acids. The CDR3 is CASSLLNPKGYNERFF. In DNA form, the CDR3 reads TGTGCCAGCAGTCTCTTAAATCCTAAGGGGTACAATGAGCGGTTCTTC.

For this clonotype: One end of the junction is discordant with germline, which a read error may explain. The chain uses TRBV7-3 and TRBJ1-1; TRBD1 might be the D (5 bases). Germline CDR1 reads SGHTA; CDR2 reads FQGTGA. This CDR3 has 15 residues. The CDR3 sequence is CASSAQQGVMTGAFF. CDR3 DNA: TGTGCCAGCAGCGCCCAGCAGGGAGTAATGACTGGAGCTTTCTTT.

This clonotype was detected once. V gene TRBV2 combines with J gene TRBJ2-5; 9 nucleotides agree with TRBD2. V shed 4 bases and J 2 bases; nucleotides not matched to a gene: 5. The CDR3 extends over 15 amino acids. Germline CDR1 SNHLY, CDR2 FYNNEI. CDR3 residues: CASSAGTSFQETQYF. The CDR3 nucleotides read TGTGCCAGCAGTGCCGGGACTAGCTTTCAAGAGACCCAGTACTTC.

The chain carries TRBV7-8 and TRBJ2-3; TRBD2 agrees at 8 bases. CDR1 is SGHVS, CDR2 FQNEAQ, per germline. V lost 1 base, J lost 2 bases, and 5 bases stayed unmatched. The CDR3 consists of 16 residues. For the CDR3, the DNA is TGTGCCAGCAGCTTAGGCGGACTAGCTTTCACAGATACGCAGTATTTT. It specifies CASSLGGLAFTDTQYF.

The rearrangement joins TRBV28 to TRBJ2-7; 9 positions agree with TRBD2. In germline, CDR1 is MDHEN, CDR2 SYDVKM. The CDR3 spans 15 residues. V gave up 1 base and J gave up 7 bases; unmatched junction bases: 8. The CDR3 protein is CASSLSQAGGGEQYF. The CDR3 nucleotides are TGTGCCAGCAGTTTATCCCAAGCGGGAGGAGGAGAGCAGTACTTC. Full variable domain (remainder filled in from reference TRBV28 and TRBJ2-7): DVKVTQSSRYLVKRTGEKVFLECVQDMDHENMFWYRQDPGLGLRLIYFSYDVKMKEKGDIPEGYSVSREKKERFSLILESASTNQTSMYLCASSLSQAGGGEQYFGPGTRLTVT.

The rearrangement links TRBV20-1 to TRBJ1-1; D might be TRBD1 (5 bases). From germline, CDR1 is DFQATT and CDR2 SNEGSKA (reference sequence). Trimming left V 4 bases short and J 1 base short, with 13 bases between. The CDR3 contains 14 residues. The CDR3: CSAKGPMGNTEAFF. CDR3 bases: TGCAGTGCTAAGGGACCCATGGGGAACACTGAAGCTTTCTTT.

The chain links TRBV10-3 to TRBJ2-7; the match to TRBD2 covers 9 bases. This CDR3 has 13 residues. Germline lookup yields CDR1 ENHRY and CDR2 SYGVKD. V dropped 9 bases and J dropped 5; count of bases not matched to a gene: 8. CDR3 region: CAMGTSLLDEQYF. As DNA, the CDR3 is TGTGCCATGGGGACTAGCTTGCTGGACGAGCAGTACTTC.

V gene TRBV20-1 combines with J gene TRBJ1-2; TRBD1 agrees at 7 bases. This CDR3 has 13 amino acids. CDR1 and CDR2 (germline): DFQATT, SNEGSKA (reference sequence). V was clipped by 4 bases and J by 7 bases; unmatched bases: 9. CDR3 protein: CSATGTAFSGYTF. The CDR3 DNA is TGCAGTGCTACCGGGACAGCTTTCAGTGGCTACACCTTC.

This clonotype was counted between two and nine times. J is TRBJ1-1 and V is TRBV19; D uncertain. The CDR3 has 13 amino acids. Deletions cut 3 bases from V and 0 bases from J, with 5 bases between. The V gene's germline CDR1 is LNHDA and CDR2 SQIVND (reference sequence). CDR3 sequence reads: CASSMVLNTEAFF. DNA for the CDR3: TGTGCCAGTAGTATGGTCCTGAACACTGAAGCTTTCTTT.

The V and J genes are TRBV6-4 and TRBJ2-1; the D gene could be TRBD1 or TRBD2 (6 bases each). The V end was cut by 0 bases, the J end by 12 bases, with 15 bases between. The CDR3 has 14 residues. CDR1 is MRHNA, CDR2 SNTAGT, per germline. CDR3 in DNA: TGTGCCAGCAGTGACTCGTCGGGGGCGCGGGGGCAGTTCTTC. Translation: CASSDSSGARGQFF.

This clonotype was seen repeatedly, ten times or more. V and J are TRBV28 and TRBJ2-7; 9 bases match TRBD1. The length of the CDR3 is 16 residues. V gave up 6 bases and J gave up 7 bases; unmatched junction bases: 16. Germline V CDR1 and CDR2: MDHEN, SYDVKM. Written as DNA, the CDR3 is TGTGCCAGCAGGACCCCGGGACAGGGTTTTATTAGGGAGCAGTACTTC. Translating gives CASRTPGQGFIREQYF. Supplemented by reference TRBV28 and TRBJ2-7, the full variable domain reads DVKVTQSSRYLVKRTGEKVFLECVQDMDHENMFWYRQDPGLGLRLIYFSYDVKMKEKGDIPEGYSVSREKKERFSLILESASTNQTSMYLCASRTPGQGFIREQYFGPGTRLTVT.

A word on this clonotype: An end of the junction does not agree with germline; a read error may underlie this. The rearrangement links TRBV28 to TRBJ1-2; D gene unclear. The germline V gene encodes CDR1 MDHEN and CDR2 SYDVKM. The CDR3 loop spans 13 amino acids. The CDR3 reads CAGSRQTSNGYTF. Here the CDR3 DNA reads TGTGCCGGCAGTCGTCAGACATCTAATGGCTACACCTTC.

This clonotype was picked up many times. The chain is built from TRBV29-1 and TRBJ2-1, with 8 bases identical to TRBD1. Germline V CDR1 and CDR2: SQVTM, ANQGSEA. V lost 4 bases, J lost 6 bases, and 8 bases stayed unmatched. CDR3 size: 14 residues. Here the CDR3 reads CSVAGTGPSNEQFF. Here the CDR3 DNA reads TGCAGCGTTGCGGGGACAGGCCCCTCCAATGAGCAGTTCTTC.